This T cell receptor beta chain came from a study of neurological immune-mediated disorders. Synthesis of cDNA was accomplished via 5'RACE employing 10-nucleotide random UMIs. A single run covered 15-18 subjects with over 190 million TCR-beta sequences. Each CDR3 protein is one row after TCRdb ran MiXCR on the 5' RACE reads. The profile covers approximately 20,000 distinct CDR3 sequences, with more than 14% appearing a single time and around 14% taken by the ten largest. With V trimmed by 4 bases and J by 0 bases, 6 bases remained unmatched. There are 15 residues in the CDR3. Germline V gives CDR1 SGHRS, CDR2 YFSETQ. There are many counts of this clonotype. Antigen unknown. The study's findings and limits: Among expanded clones, no CDR3 amino acid sequences were shared across subjects, a pattern suggesting private repertoires in all groups. The highest TCR clonal expansion occurred in HTLV-1-associated myelopathy; multiple sclerosis fell below healthy controls.

Sequencing used PBMCs. This TCR derives from a female donor with HTLV-1-associated myelopathy (HAM/TSP). The rearrangement links TRBV5-1 to TRBJ1-2, with 7 bases that match TRBD1. The CDR3 sequence: CASSPAGTANYGYTF. The CDR3 nucleotides read TGCGCCAGCAGCCCCGCCGGGACAGCTAACTATGGCTACACCTTC.